The 22 T cell receptor beta chains reported below all come from one sample, sequenced in a study of molecular identifiers for immune sequencing clone quantification. TCRdb passed the PCR reads through MiXCR, listing each CDR3 protein once. The repertoire holds 490,000 or so distinct CDR3 sequences, with about 26% as singletons. The source material was naive CD8+ T cells from blood, with Jurkat cell RNA spiked in. Indicated subset: FACS-sorted CD8+CD4-CCR7+CD45RA+ naive T cells. The receptors were gathered from a human donor in good health. Some libraries in this study had Jurkat cell RNA spiked in.

This clonotype was seen at least ten times. V and J are TRBV6-6 and TRBJ2-7, with a weak D call TRBD2 (5 bases). CDR1 and CDR2 from the germline V gene are MNHNY and SVGAGI (reference sequence). V lost 5 bases, J lost 5 bases, and 10 bases lay in between. The CDR3 runs to 12 residues. The DNA of the CDR3 is TGTGCCAGCAGTCCCACTAGGGACGAGCAGTACTTC. Translation: CASSPTRDEQYF.

This chain joins TRBV11-2 and TRBJ1-1, with D possibly matching TRBD1 (5 bases). Per the germline V gene, CDR1 is SGHAT and CDR2 is FQNNGV. Trimming took off 4 bases at V and 0 bases at J, with 12 bases between the two ends. The CDR3 loop spans 15 amino acids. CDR3 in DNA: TGTGCCAGCAGCTCGATGGGGGATTTGAACACTGAAGCTTTCTTT. Its protein product is CASSSMGDLNTEAFF.

This clonotype was seen more than once but under ten times. J is TRBJ2-3 and V is TRBV28, with 7 bases that match TRBD2. Germline CDR1 and CDR2: MDHEN and SYDVKM. The V segment lost 6 bases and the J segment 2 bases; nucleotides outside the gene matches: 5. The CDR3 is made up of 14 amino acids. For the CDR3, the DNA is TGTGCCAGCAGAGGACTAGTGCACACAGATACGCAGTATTTT. Its translation is CASRGLVHTDTQYF. Complete variable domain (other parts from reference TRBV28 and TRBJ2-3): DVKVTQSSRYLVKRTGEKVFLECVQDMDHENMFWYRQDPGLGLRLIYFSYDVKMKEKGDIPEGYSVSREKKERFSLILESASTNQTSMYLCASRGLVHTDTQYFGPGTRLTVL.

This clonotype was counted only a few times. The J gene is TRBJ2-7, the V gene TRBV4-3; 9 bases line up with TRBD1. V trimming: 2 bases; J trimming: 2 bases; junction bases outside the gene matches: 4. CDR1 is LGHNA, CDR2 YSLEER, per germline. The CDR3 loop spans 15 amino acids. The CDR3 spells CASSQTGTGTYEQYF. CDR3 DNA sequence: TGCGCCAGCAGCCAAACCGGGACAGGGACCTACGAGCAGTACTTC.

The V gene is TRBV6-5, the J gene TRBJ2-5; D may be TRBD1 or TRBD2 (5 bases each). The CDR3 has 16 residues. Germline CDR1 and CDR2: MNHEY and SVGAGI. V dropped 7 bases and J dropped 7 bases, with 25 bases sitting between them. CDR3 amino acids: CASNPWGTEAGATQYF. CDR3 sequence (DNA): TGTGCCAGCAACCCATGGGGGACCGAGGCTGGAGCGACCCAGTACTTC.

This clonotype was found a few times. This rearrangement joins TRBV20-1 to TRBJ1-1; 7 bases align to TRBD1. The CDR3 consists of 14 residues. The germline V gene has CDR1 DFQATT and CDR2 SNEGSKA (reference sequence). The junction had 7 bases not matched to a gene; V was cut back by 4 bases and J by 2 bases. The CDR3 is CSAIDRAANTEAFF. The CDR3 nucleotides read TGCAGTGCTATTGACAGGGCAGCTAACACTGAAGCTTTCTTT.

The chain employs TRBV12-3 or TRBV12-4 and TRBJ2-7; 7 nucleotides align to TRBD2. This CDR3 comprises 13 residues. J was trimmed by 5 bases and V by 11 bases; bases with no gene match: 12. The DNA for the CDR3 is TGTGCCGGCATGACTAGCCCAGTCGACGAGCAGTACTTC. Its protein product is CAGMTSPVDEQYF.

This clonotype was seen more than once but under ten times. The chain recombines TRBV27 with TRBJ2-7; D is uncertain. Germline V CDR1 and CDR2: MNHEY, SMNVEV (reference sequence). V shed 4 bases and J shed 3 bases, with 10 bases lying between them. The CDR3 contains 13 residues. This chain's CDR3 is CASSSRVLYEQYF. The CDR3 DNA is TGTGCCAGCAGTTCACGTGTACTCTACGAGCAGTACTTC.

This clonotype was recorded many times. This chain links TRBV28 with TRBJ2-4; D possibly corresponds to TRBD1 (6 bases). CDR1 and CDR2 from the germline V gene are MDHEN and SYDVKM. V was cut by 5 bases and J by 0 bases, with 14 bases left in between. CDR3 length equals 16 residues. The CDR3 nucleotides read TGTGCCAGCAGTCCACCGGGACACCTAGCCAAAAACATTCAGTACTTC. It specifies CASSPPGHLAKNIQYF.

V usage is TRBV15 and J usage is TRBJ2-7; 7 nucleotides line up with TRBD1. The CDR3 contains 15 residues. The junction had 8 bases not matched to a gene; V was cut back by 6 bases and J by 0 bases. Looked up from germline, CDR1 is LNHNV and CDR2 is YYDKDF (reference sequence). DNA for the CDR3: TGTGCCACCAGTAGTTTGGGACAGAGCTCCTACGAGCAGTACTTC. Amino acid sequence: CATSSLGQSSYEQYF.

This chain connects TRBV28 to TRBJ2-1; D is unresolved. From germline, CDR1 is MDHEN and CDR2 SYDVKM. The CDR3 runs 16 residues. V gave up 1 base and J gave up 4 bases, with 14 bases separating them. This CDR3 is CASSLLVPPRYNEQFF. In DNA form, the CDR3 reads TGTGCCAGCAGTTTATTAGTTCCCCCACGTTACAATGAGCAGTTCTTC.

Many counts were recorded for this clonotype. This chain uses TRBV2 with TRBJ2-7; D may correspond to TRBD1 or TRBD2 (5 bases each). Germline CDR1 reads SNHLY; CDR2 reads FYNNEI. This CDR3 is 14 amino acids long. Trimming cost V 11 bases and J 3 bases, with 20 bases left between them. The CDR3 DNA sequence: TGTGCCGTCTTTCGGGGACGCTCCATCTACGAGCAGTACTTC. Residues: CAVFRGRSIYEQYF.

This clonotype was recorded many times. The junction does not match germline at one end; this may be a read error. The V call is TRBV7-9, the J call TRBJ2-5; D gene uncertain. CDR1 SEHNR and CDR2 FQNEAQ come from the germline V gene (reference sequence). The CDR3 sequence is 14 residues long. The CDR3 DNA is TGTGCCAGCAGCTTAGTCGGCAGTCAAGAGGCCCAGTACTTC. Its protein is CASSLVGSQEAQYF.

This clonotype has a handful of counts. This chain links TRBV12-3 or TRBV12-4 with TRBJ1-5, with D unresolved. V dropped 6 bases and J dropped 7 bases, with 10 bases sitting between them. This CDR3 has 12 residues. The CDR3 region is CASSEAGQPQHF. DNA of the CDR3: TGTGCCAGCAGCGAGGCGGGGCAGCCCCAGCATTTT.

This clonotype was recorded many times. The V and J genes are TRBV15 and TRBJ1-1; D gene unclear. In germline, CDR1 is LNHNV, CDR2 YYDKDF (reference sequence). This CDR3 region has 14 residues. V dropped 0 bases and J dropped 1 base, with 6 bases sitting between them. Here the CDR3 DNA reads TGTGCCACCAGCAGAGAGGACGGGAACACTGAAGCTTTCTTT. It yields the protein CATSREDGNTEAFF.

The V and J genes are TRBV3-1 and TRBJ1-2; TRBD1 is a possible D gene (6 bases). Germline V gene data show CDR1 as LGHDT and CDR2 as YNNKEL (reference sequence). The CDR3 totals 14 residues. V was pared by 0 bases and J by 6 bases, with 11 bases between. The CDR3 protein is CASSQDRGFNGYTF. CDR3 sequence (DNA): TGTGCCAGCAGCCAAGACAGGGGATTCAATGGCTACACCTTC.

Comment on this clonotype: With a much larger clone just one base away, this may be a read error. The chain couples TRBV28 to TRBJ2-7, with D tentatively TRBD2 (6 bases). This CDR3 is built from 14 residues. The V gene lost 4 bases and the J gene lost 6 bases, with 16 bases spanning the gap. Germline V CDR1 and CDR2: MDHEN, SYDVKM. CDR3: CASSSRGRLSEQYF. The CDR3 region has the DNA TGTGCCAGCAGTTCGAGAGGGAGGCTGAGCGAGCAGTACTTC. Full variable domain (missing parts from reference TRBV28 and TRBJ2-7): DVKVTQSSRYLVKRTGEKVFLECVQDMDHENMFWYRQDPGLGLRLIYFSYDVKMKEKGDIPEGYSVSREKKERFSLILESASTNQTSMYLCASSSRGRLSEQYFGPGTRLTVT.

This clonotype was counted between two and nine times. The chain joins TRBV7-9 to TRBJ2-7, with D unclear. The CDR3 covers 14 residues. Per the germline V gene, CDR1 is SEHNR and CDR2 is FQNEAQ (reference sequence). Trimming took 5 bases from V and 3 from J, leaving 14 bases between them. Written as DNA, the CDR3 is TGTGCCAGCAGCCATACGTCCAACTTCTACGAGCAGTACTTC. Protein sequence: CASSHTSNFYEQYF.

As regards this clonotype: A single base separates this from a much larger clone, so it may be a read error. The conserved final phenylalanine or tryptophan is absent from the CDR3, which likely points to a read error. J is TRBJ2-7 and V is TRBV6-5; 8 bases fit TRBD2. The CDR3 has 13 amino acids. J gave up 6 bases and V 6 bases, and 7 bases lay outside the gene matches. CDR1 and CDR2 (germline): MNHEY, SVGAGI. The CDR3 loop reads CASSRGGASEQYI. The CDR3 coding sequence is TGTGCCAGCAGCCGGGGGGGGGCTAGCGAGCAGTACATC.

This clonotype was picked up one time. This chain links TRBV20-1 with TRBJ1-6; D remains unclear. V gave up 4 bases and J gave up 0 bases, with 7 bases separating them. The CDR3 has 14 residues. Germline lookup yields CDR1 DFQATT and CDR2 SNEGSKA (reference sequence). In DNA, the CDR3 is TGCAGTGCTATAGAAAGCTCCTATAATTCACCCCTCCACTTT. It encodes CSAIESSYNSPLHF.

This clonotype was seen once. Without the conserved terminal phenylalanine or tryptophan, this CDR3 likely stems from a read error. CDR3: CASSLTGGNTEAFS. CDR3 bases: TGTGCCAGCAGCTTGACAGGGGGGAACACTGAAGCTTTCTCT. The chain couples TRBV7-9 to TRBJ1-1; 9 nucleotides line up with TRBD1. The CDR3 totals 14 residues. CDR1 is SEHNR, CDR2 FQNEAQ, per germline (reference sequence). With 3 bases clipped from V and 1 base from J, the junction kept 0 bases outside the gene matches.

This clonotype was observed many times. This chain joins TRBV28 and TRBJ2-1; no clear D. The germline V gene has CDR1 MDHEN and CDR2 SYDVKM. There are 15 residues in the CDR3. Trimming took 6 bases from V and 0 from J, leaving 12 bases between them. This chain's CDR3 is CASSLVLSSYNEQFF. CDR3 nucleotide sequence: TGTGCCAGCAGCCTCGTATTAAGCTCCTACAATGAGCAGTTCTTC.